These 8 T cell receptor beta chains originate from one sample sequenced in a study of blood T cell repertoires in COVID-19. Data came from immunoSEQ multiplex PCR; TCRdb stores just in-frame clones and leaves some out. The sample records about 170,000 clones, around nine tenths being singletons. Sample: peripheral blood. These receptors all stem from a man aged 55 to 70 with COVID-19, enrolled during active disease.

The chain carries TRBV23-1 and TRBJ2-7, with a possible D match to TRBD2 (6 bases). TRBV23-1 is assigned to the ORF class and has an uncertain function. V was trimmed by 6 bases and J by 2 bases, leaving 14 bases between them. The CDR3 is made up of 14 amino acids. The CDR3 spells CASSRRDFTYEQYF. The CDR3 bases are TGCGCCAGCAGCCGCCGGGACTTTACCTACGAGCAGTACTTC.

The rearrangement uses TRBV6-5 and TRBJ2-3; the D gene is possibly TRBD1 (5 bases). Per germline, CDR1 MNHEY and CDR2 SVGAGI. The CDR3 is made up of 14 amino acids. V was cut by 0 bases and J by 4 bases, with 8 bases left in between. CDR3 residues: CASSYSKGADTQYF. Written as DNA, the CDR3 is TGTGCCAGCAGTTACTCGAAAGGGGCAGATACGCAGTATTTT.

The chain joins TRBV28 to TRBJ1-1; unclear D gene. Trimming removed 5 bases from V and 0 bases from J, with 13 bases in between. The germline CDR1 and CDR2 sequences are MDHEN and SYDVKM. The CDR3 is 15 amino acids. This chain's CDR3 is CASSPRGDMNTEAFF. DNA for the CDR3: TGTGCCAGCAGTCCCCGGGGAGATATGAACACTGAAGCTTTCTTT.

Regarding this clone: The junction and the germline gene differ at one end; a read error may be behind it. The rearrangement uses TRBV7-7 and TRBJ2-5, with a tentative D call TRBD2 (6 bases). The CDR3 spans 14 residues. In germline, CDR1 is SSHAT, CDR2 FNYEAQ (reference sequence). The CDR3 reads CASSQSGVGETQYF. The CDR3 nucleotides read TGTGCTAGCAGCCAATCGGGGGTGGGAGAGACCCAGTACTTC.

V usage is TRBV29-1 and J usage is TRBJ1-2, with TRBD1 identical over 9 bases. The CDR3 contains 17 residues. Germline CDR1 and CDR2: SQVTM and ANQGSEA. The ends lost 6 bases at V and 2 bases at J; junction bases unmatched: 16. CDR3: CSVERGNRGLSNYGYTF. The CDR3 bases are TGCAGCGTAGAACGAGGGAACAGGGGGCTATCGAACTATGGCTACACCTTC.

The V gene is TRBV3-1 (or the pseudogene TRBV3-2), the J gene TRBJ1-5, with D perhaps matching TRBD1 (6 bases). CDR3 length: 16 amino acids. Germline CDR1 reads LGHDT; CDR2 reads YNNKEL (reference sequence). Trimming removed 0 bases from V and 9 bases from J, with 18 bases in between. The CDR3 spells CASSQEGVRGGLPQHF. The CDR3 region has the DNA TGTGCCAGCAGCCAAGAGGGGGTCAGGGGCGGACTGCCCCAGCATTTT.

The table lists this clone with a count of one. V and J are TRBV19 and TRBJ1-1; a weak D match, TRBD1 (5 bases). Germline values: CDR1 LNHDA, CDR2 SQIVND (reference sequence). The V and J ends lost 3 bases and 6 bases respectively, with 14 bases between them. The CDR3 contains 14 residues. Here the CDR3 reads CASSMAGWQAEAFF. The DNA of the CDR3 is TGTGCCAGTAGTATGGCAGGGTGGCAGGCTGAAGCTTTCTTT.

V usage is TRBV19 and J usage is TRBJ2-7; TRBD1 matches at 9 bases. CDR3 length equals 15 residues. Losses at the gene ends were 3 bases for V and 5 bases for J; bases not matched to a gene: 8. Germline V lookup: CDR1 LNHDA, CDR2 SQIVND (reference sequence). The CDR3 DNA sequence: TGTGCCAGTAGTATCCCTGGACAGGGGCGAAACGAGCAGTACTTC. Encoded protein: CASSIPGQGRNEQYF.